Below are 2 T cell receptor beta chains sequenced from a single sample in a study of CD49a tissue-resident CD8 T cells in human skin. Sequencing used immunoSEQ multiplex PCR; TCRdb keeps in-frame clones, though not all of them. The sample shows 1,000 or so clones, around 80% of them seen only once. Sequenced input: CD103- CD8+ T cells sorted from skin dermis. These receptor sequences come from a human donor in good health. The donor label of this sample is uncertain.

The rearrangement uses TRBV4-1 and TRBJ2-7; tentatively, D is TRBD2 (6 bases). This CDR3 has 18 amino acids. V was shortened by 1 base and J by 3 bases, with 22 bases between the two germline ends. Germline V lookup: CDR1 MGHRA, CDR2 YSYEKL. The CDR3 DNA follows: TGCGCCAGCAGCCAAGGTGGGGCGGGATTCGGGGAGTTCTACGAGCAGTACTTC. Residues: CASSQGGAGFGEFYEQYF.

CDR3 loop: CAWSAASGREADTQYF. CDR3 coding DNA: TGTGCCTGGAGTGCAGCGAGCGGGAGAGAAGCAGATACGCAGTATTTT. V and J are TRBV30 and TRBJ2-3; 8 bases match TRBD2. The CDR3 consists of 16 residues. The junction had 10 bases not matched to a gene; V was cut back by 1 base and J by 4 bases. The V gene's germline CDR1 is GTSNPN and CDR2 SVGIG (reference sequence). Combining the CDR3 with reference TRBV30 and TRBJ2-3 gives the whole variable domain SQTIHQWPATLVQPVGSPLSLECTVEGTSNPNLYWYRQAAGRGLQLLFYSVGIGQISSEVPQNLSASRPQDRQFILSSKKLLLSDSGFYLCAWSAASGREADTQYFGPGTRLTVL.